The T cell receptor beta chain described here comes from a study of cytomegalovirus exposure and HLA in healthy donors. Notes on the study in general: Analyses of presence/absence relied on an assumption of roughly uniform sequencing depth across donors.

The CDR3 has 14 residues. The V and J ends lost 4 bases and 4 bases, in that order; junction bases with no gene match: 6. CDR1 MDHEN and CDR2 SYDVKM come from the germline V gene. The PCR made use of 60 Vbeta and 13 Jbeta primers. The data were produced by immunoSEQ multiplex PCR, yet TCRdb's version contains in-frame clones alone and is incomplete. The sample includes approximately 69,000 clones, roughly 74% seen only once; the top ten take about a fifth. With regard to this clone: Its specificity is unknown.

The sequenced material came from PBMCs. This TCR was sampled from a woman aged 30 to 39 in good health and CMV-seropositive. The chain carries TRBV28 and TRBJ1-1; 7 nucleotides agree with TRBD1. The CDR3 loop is CASSSIQGFTEAFF. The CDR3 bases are TGTGCCAGCAGTTCAATACAGGGGTTCACTGAAGCTTTCTTT.